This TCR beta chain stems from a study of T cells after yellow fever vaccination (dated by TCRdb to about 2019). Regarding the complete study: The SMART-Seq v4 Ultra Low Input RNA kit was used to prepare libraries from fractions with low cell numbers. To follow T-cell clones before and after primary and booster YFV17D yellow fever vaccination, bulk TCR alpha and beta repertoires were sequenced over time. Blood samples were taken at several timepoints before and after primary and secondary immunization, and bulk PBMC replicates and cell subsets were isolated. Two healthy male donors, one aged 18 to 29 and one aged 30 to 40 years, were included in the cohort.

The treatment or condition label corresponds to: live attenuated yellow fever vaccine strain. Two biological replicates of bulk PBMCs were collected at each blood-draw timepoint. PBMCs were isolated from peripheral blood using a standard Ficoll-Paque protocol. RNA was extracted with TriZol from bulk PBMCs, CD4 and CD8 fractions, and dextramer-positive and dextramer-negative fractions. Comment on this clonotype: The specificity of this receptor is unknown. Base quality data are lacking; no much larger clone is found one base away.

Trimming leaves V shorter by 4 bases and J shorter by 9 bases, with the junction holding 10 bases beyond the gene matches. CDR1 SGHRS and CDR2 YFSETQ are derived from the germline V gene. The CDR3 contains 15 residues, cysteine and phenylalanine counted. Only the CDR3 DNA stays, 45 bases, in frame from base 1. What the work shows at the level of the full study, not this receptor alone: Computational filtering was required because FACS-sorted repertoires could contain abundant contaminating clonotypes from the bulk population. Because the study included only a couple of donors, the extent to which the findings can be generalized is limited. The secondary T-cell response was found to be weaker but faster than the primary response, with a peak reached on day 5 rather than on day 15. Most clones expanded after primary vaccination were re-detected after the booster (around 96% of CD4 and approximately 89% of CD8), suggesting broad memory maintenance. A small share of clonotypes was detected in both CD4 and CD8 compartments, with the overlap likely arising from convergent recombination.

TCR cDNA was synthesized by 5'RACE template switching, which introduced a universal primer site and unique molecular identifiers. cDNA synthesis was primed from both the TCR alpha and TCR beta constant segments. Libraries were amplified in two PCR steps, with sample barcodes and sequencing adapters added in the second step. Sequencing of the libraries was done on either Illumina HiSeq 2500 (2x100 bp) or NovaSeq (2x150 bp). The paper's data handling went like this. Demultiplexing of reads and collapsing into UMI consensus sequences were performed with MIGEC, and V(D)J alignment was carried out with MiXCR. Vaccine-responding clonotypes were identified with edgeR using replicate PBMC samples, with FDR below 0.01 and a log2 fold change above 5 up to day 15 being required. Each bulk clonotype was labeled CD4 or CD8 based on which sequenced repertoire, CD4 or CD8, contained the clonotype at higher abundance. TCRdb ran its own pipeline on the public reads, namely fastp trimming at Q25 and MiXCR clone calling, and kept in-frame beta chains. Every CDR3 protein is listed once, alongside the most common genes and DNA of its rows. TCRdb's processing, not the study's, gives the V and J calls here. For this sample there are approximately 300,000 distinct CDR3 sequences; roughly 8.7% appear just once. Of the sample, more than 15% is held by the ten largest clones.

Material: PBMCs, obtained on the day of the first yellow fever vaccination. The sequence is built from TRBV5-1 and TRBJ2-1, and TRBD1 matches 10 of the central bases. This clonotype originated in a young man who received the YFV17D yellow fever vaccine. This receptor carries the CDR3 CASSGTGVLLGEQFF. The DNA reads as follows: TGCGCCAGCAGCGGGACAGGGGTTTTGTTGGGTGAGCAGTTCTTC.